The 12 T cell receptor beta chains below all came from one sample that was sequenced in a study of blood T cells in healthy people across ages (dated by TCRdb to 2013 to 2016). The library was prepared using 5' RACE. The sequencer was an Illumina HiSeq 2500. A second PCR of roughly 7 to 12 cycles was run with a J-beta primer mix and a sample-barcoded 5' primer. The raw public data were reprocessed by TCRdb itself: fastp quality trimming at Q25, MiXCR clonotype calling, in-frame beta chains only. Every distinct CDR3 protein forms one entry, paired with its most common genes and DNA. The sample table records roughly 2 million distinct CDR3 sequences; about 50% of these occur just once. More than 2% of the sample is taken by the ten largest. Sequencing used blood. The receptors shown here come from a woman in her thirties or forties in good health.

The V gene is TRBV4-1, the J gene TRBJ1-2, with D maybe TRBD1 (6 bases). V lost 0 bases and J lost 4, with 15 bases in between. The CDR3 loop spans 16 amino acids. Germline V lookup: CDR1 MGHRA, CDR2 YSYEKL. The CDR3 region has the DNA TGCGCCAGCAGCCAAGACCAACAGGGTTACGGCTATGGCTACACCTTC. Its translation: CASSQDQQGYGYGYTF.

The chain couples TRBV27 to TRBJ2-1, with 7 positions matching TRBD1. V lost 6 bases to trimming and J lost 3 bases; unmatched junction nucleotides: 8. Germline V gene data show CDR1 as MNHEY and CDR2 as SMNVEV (reference sequence). The CDR3 is 15 amino acids. The CDR3 reads CASSEIDRDYNEQFF. The CDR3 DNA follows: TGTGCCAGCAGCGAAATTGACAGGGACTACAATGAGCAGTTCTTC.

The J gene is TRBJ2-7, the V gene TRBV15; no definite D call. The CDR3 has 13 amino acids. Germline loops: CDR1 LNHNV, CDR2 YYDKDF (reference sequence). V dropped 0 bases and J dropped 4 bases, with 7 bases sitting between them. CDR3 residues: CATSRDLRYEQYF. The CDR3 bases are TGTGCCACCAGCAGAGATTTGAGGTACGAGCAGTACTTC.

This rearrangement joins TRBV24-1 to TRBJ2-3; the D gene is possibly TRBD1 (6 bases). From germline, CDR1 is KGHDR and CDR2 SFDVKD. The CDR3 sequence is 13 residues long. The germline V and J ends were trimmed by 7 bases and 4 bases, with 11 bases remaining between them. CDR3 amino acids: CATSRTGSDTQYF. DNA of the CDR3: TGTGCCACCAGCCGAACAGGGTCAGATACGCAGTATTTT.

V is TRBV20-1 and J is TRBJ2-5, with 7 bases lining up with TRBD1. The J call may be wrong; the DNA end is better matched by TRBJ2-7. CDR3 length: 16 residues. Germline values: CDR1 DFQATT, CDR2 SNEGSKA (reference sequence). In DNA, the CDR3 is TGCAGTGCTAGAGATCCGGCGACAGGGTTGTTGGACGAGCAGTACTTC. It specifies CSARDPATGLLDEQYF.

Notes on this clonotype: One junction end does not reproduce the germline sequence, and a read error may be involved. The V gene is TRBV7-9, the J gene TRBJ2-7, with 7 bases aligning to TRBD2. The closer fit of TRBJ2-5 to the DNA end suggests the J call may be wrong. This CDR3 contains 14 residues. Per the germline V gene, CDR1 is SEHNR and CDR2 is FQNEAQ (reference sequence). DNA for the CDR3: TGTACCAGCAGCTTAGCTTCGGGGGGAGAGACCCAGTACTTC. Its translation is CTSSLASGGETQYF.

The V gene is TRBV20-1, the J gene TRBJ2-5, with D possibly TRBD2 on 5 matching bases. This CDR3 is built from 12 residues. In germline, CDR1 is DFQATT, CDR2 SNEGSKA (reference sequence). V lost 5 bases to trimming and J lost 2 bases, with 9 bases between them. The CDR3 nucleotides are TGCAGTGCTGAGGGATGGCAAGAGACCCAGTACTTC. Protein sequence: CSAEGWQETQYF.

The sample holds a few counts of this clonotype. The gene calls are TRBV7-3 and TRBJ2-5; 7 bases map to TRBD2. From germline, CDR1 is SGHTA and CDR2 FQGTGA. V was pared by 1 base and J by 5 bases, with 7 bases of the junction left unmatched. This CDR3 has 15 amino acids. CDR3 protein: CASSLIAGLGETQYF. The CDR3 DNA sequence: TGTGCCAGCAGCTTAATTGCAGGACTAGGGGAGACCCAGTACTTC.

This clonotype came up once. The chain has TRBV2 and TRBJ1-1; D may be TRBD1 (6 bases). Trimming pared 4 bases from V and 0 bases from J, leaving 12 bases between. This CDR3 spans 15 amino acids. Germline V gene data show CDR1 as SNHLY and CDR2 as FYNNEI. Here the CDR3 DNA reads TGTGCCAGCAGTGCAGGGCGGGGGCTGAACACTGAAGCTTTCTTT. Translated: CASSAGRGLNTEAFF.

This clonotype was observed a single time. A much larger clone differs by one base, so this may be a read error. The V call is TRBV11-2, the J call TRBJ1-2, with 8 bases aligning to TRBD1. The germline gives CDR1 SGHAT, CDR2 FQNNGV. The CDR3 sequence is 14 residues long. V shed 4 bases and J 2 bases; nucleotides not matched to a gene: 3. DNA of the CDR3: TGTGCCAGCAGCTCGGACAGGGAAAACTATGGCTACACCTTC. The encoded protein is CASSSDRENYGYTF.

The chain recombines TRBV2 with TRBJ2-7, with D perhaps TRBD1 or TRBD2 (5 bases each). V was cut by 7 bases and J by 0 bases, with 16 bases left in between. The length of the CDR3 is 15 residues. Germline-derived CDR1 and CDR2 are SNHLY and FYNNEI. The CDR3 region is CASTRSGTGSYEQYF. DNA of the CDR3: TGTGCCAGCACTCGATCCGGGACGGGCTCCTACGAGCAGTACTTC.

The chain links TRBV20-1 to TRBJ2-6; D uncertain. Germline V gene sequence: CDR1 DFQATT, CDR2 SNEGSKA (reference sequence). This CDR3 region has 14 residues. Trimming left V 3 bases short and J 3 bases short, with 9 bases between. The CDR3: CSASPQHGANVLTF. Written as DNA, the CDR3 is TGCAGTGCTAGTCCCCAGCATGGGGCCAACGTCCTGACTTTC.